The T cell receptor beta chain described here comes from a study of cytomegalovirus exposure and HLA in healthy donors. Overall study findings and caveats: Follow-up analysis found HLA locus-dependent TCR association rates, highest for DRB1 and lowest for HLA-C.

A few counts support this clone. Antigen: not known. With V trimmed by 2 bases and J by 7 bases, 19 bases remained unmatched. The CDR3 consists of 18 residues. Germline V gives CDR1 MDHEN, CDR2 SYDVKM. With 60 Vbeta and 13 Jbeta primers, the PCR was carried out. This table comes from immunoSEQ multiplex PCR, and its TCRdb copy is limited to in-frame clones, with some not included. The sample lists some 110,000 clones, around four fifths seen once, with over 7.5% in the top ten. This TCR was sampled from a woman aged 40 to 50 in good health and CMV-seropositive. Sequencing was carried out using PBMCs. This sequence joins TRBV28 and TRBJ2-5; 7 bases match TRBD1. CDR3 sequence reads: CASSLGYARKGQRRTQYF. The CDR3 DNA follows: TGTGCCAGCAGTTTAGGCTATGCAAGAAAGGGACAGAGGAGGACCCAGTACTTC.